The sequence of this TCR beta chain was determined in a study of shared clonotypes between healthy human individuals. CDR3 size: 13 residues. CDR1 GTSNPN and CDR2 SVGIG come from the germline V gene (reference sequence). Trimming removed 0 bases from V and 5 bases from J, with 8 bases in between. The CD8 memory sample joined CD45RO+ cells and CCR7-negative CD45RA+ cells. Assay: immunoSEQ multiplex PCR; the TCRdb copy retains only in-frame clones and omits some. Of roughly 700,000 clones detected, around 91% appear once; the ten largest clones hold 30% to 40%. The chain links TRBV30 to TRBJ1-5; perhaps TRBD1 as D (5 bases). The source is a man aged 18 to 30 in good health. Some clones in this sample may be carry-over from other donors' samples. Sequenced sample: memory CD8+ T cells from PBMCs. Subset in this sample: CD45RO+ cells pooled with CCR7-negative TemRA cells. In DNA form, the CDR3 reads TGTGCCTGGAGTGTCGGGGACGATCAGCCCCAGCATTTT. It yields the protein CAWSVGDDQPQHF.